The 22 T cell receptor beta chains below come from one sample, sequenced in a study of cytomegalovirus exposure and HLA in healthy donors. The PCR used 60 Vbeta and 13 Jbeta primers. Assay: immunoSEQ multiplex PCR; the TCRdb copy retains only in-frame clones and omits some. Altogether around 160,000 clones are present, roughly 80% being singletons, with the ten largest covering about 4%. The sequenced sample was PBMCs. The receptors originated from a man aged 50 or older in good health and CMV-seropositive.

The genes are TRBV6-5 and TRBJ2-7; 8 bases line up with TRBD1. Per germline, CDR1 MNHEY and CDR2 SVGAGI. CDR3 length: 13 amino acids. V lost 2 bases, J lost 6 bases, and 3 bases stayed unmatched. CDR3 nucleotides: TGTGCCAGCAGTTACAACACAGGGGGCGAGCAGTACTTC. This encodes CASSYNTGGEQYF.

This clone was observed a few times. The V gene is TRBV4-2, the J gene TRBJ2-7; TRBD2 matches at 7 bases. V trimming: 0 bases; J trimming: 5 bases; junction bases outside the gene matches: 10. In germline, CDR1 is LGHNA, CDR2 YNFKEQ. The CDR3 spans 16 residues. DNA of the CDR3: TGTGCCAGCAGCCAAGATCGGGAGGCTCCGGGGAACGAGCAGTACTTC. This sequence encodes CASSQDREAPGNEQYF.

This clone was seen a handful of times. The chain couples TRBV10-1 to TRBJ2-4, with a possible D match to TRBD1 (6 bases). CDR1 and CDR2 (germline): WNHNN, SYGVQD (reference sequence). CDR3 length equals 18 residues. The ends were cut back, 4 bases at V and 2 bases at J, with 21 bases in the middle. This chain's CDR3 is CASSVGASDRNTKNIQYF. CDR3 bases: TGCGCCAGCAGTGTTGGGGCCTCCGACAGGAATACCAAAAACATTCAGTACTTC.

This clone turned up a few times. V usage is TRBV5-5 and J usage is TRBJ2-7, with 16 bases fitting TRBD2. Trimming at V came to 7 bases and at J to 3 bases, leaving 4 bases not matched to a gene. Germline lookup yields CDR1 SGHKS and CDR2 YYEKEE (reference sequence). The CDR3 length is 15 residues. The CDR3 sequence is CASGTSGRGSYEQYF. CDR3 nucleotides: TGTGCCAGCGGGACTAGCGGGAGGGGTAGCTACGAGCAGTACTTC.

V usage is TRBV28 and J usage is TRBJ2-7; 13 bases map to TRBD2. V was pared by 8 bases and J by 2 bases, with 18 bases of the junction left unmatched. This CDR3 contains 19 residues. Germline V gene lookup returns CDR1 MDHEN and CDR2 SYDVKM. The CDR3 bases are TGTGCCAGCGGATCCCTGGCCGGGACTAGCGGGATCCCAACCTACGAGCAGTACTTC. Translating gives CASGSLAGTSGIPTYEQYF.

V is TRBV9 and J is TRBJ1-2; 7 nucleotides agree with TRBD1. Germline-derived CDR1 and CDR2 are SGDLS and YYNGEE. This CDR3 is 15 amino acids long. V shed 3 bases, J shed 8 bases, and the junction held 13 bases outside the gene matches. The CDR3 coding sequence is TGTGCCAGCAGCGGAAGGACACAGGGGATGTGGGGCTACACCTTC. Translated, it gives CASSGRTQGMWGYTF.

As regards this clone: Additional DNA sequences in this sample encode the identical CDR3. CDR3 in DNA: TGCGCCAGCAGCCAAGACGGGCAGGGGCAGTTCTTC. It yields the protein CASSQDGQGQFF. The rearrangement links TRBV4-1 to TRBJ2-1, with TRBD1 as a possible D gene (5 bases). V gave up 0 bases and J gave up 12 bases, with 9 bases separating them. The CDR3 is 12 amino acids. Germline lookup yields CDR1 MGHRA and CDR2 YSYEKL.

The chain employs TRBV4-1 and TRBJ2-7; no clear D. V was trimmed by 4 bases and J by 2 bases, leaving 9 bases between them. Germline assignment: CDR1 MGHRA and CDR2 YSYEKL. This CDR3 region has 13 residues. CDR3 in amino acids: CASSPLEAYEQYF. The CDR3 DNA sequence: TGCGCCAGCAGCCCCCTAGAGGCCTACGAGCAGTACTTC.

The chain's CDR3 is CASGTGGFNQPQHF. CDR3 bases: TGTGCCAGCGGGACAGGGGGCTTTAATCAGCCCCAGCATTTT. The chain links TRBV19 to TRBJ1-5, with TRBD1 identical over 12 bases. Germline trimming cut 9 bases from V and 4 bases from J; bases unmatched to any gene: 4. Germline V lookup: CDR1 LNHDA, CDR2 SQIVND (reference sequence). CDR3 length equals 14 residues.

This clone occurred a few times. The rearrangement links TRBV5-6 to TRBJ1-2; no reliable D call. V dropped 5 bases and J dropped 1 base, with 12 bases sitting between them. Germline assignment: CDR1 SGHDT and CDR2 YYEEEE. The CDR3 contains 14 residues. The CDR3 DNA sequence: TGTGCCAGCAGTCTAGACGGCGATAACTATGGCTACACCTTC. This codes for CASSLDGDNYGYTF.

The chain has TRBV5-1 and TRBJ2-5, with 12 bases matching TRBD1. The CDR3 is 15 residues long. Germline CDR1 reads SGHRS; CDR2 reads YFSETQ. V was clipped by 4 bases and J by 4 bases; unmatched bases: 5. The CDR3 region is CASSPGTGGGETQYF. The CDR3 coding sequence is TGCGCCAGCAGCCCCGGGACAGGGGGCGGAGAGACCCAGTACTTC.

The DNA for the CDR3 is TGTGCCTGGAACCGCGGGACGGCGAACACTGAAGCTTTCTTT. Protein sequence: CAWNRGTANTEAFF. This chain joins TRBV30 and TRBJ1-1; perhaps TRBD1 as D (5 bases). With 4 bases removed from V and 1 base from J, the gap between germline ends came to 13 bases. Germline V gives CDR1 GTSNPN, CDR2 SVGIG (reference sequence). CDR3 length: 14 residues.

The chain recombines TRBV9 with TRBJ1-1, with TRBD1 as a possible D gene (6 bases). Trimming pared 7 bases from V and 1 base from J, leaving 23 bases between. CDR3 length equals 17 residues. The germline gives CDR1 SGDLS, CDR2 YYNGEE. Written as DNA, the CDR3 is TGTGCCAGCGAAGACCTCGTTACAGGGTCAGGGAACACTGAAGCTTTCTTT. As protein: CASEDLVTGSGNTEAFF.

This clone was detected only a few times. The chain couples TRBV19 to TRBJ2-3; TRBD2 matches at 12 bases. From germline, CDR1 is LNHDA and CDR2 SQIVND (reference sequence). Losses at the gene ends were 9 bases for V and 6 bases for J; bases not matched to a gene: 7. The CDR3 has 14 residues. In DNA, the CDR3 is TGTGCCAGCGGGCTAGCGGGGGGGCTTGATACGCAGTATTTT. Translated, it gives CASGLAGGLDTQYF.

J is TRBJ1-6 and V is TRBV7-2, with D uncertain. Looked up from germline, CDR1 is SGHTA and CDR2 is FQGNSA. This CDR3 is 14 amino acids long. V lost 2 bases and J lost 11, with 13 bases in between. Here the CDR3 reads CASSLLGQQPPLHF. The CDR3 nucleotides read TGTGCCAGCAGCTTACTTGGGCAGCAACCACCCCTCCACTTT.

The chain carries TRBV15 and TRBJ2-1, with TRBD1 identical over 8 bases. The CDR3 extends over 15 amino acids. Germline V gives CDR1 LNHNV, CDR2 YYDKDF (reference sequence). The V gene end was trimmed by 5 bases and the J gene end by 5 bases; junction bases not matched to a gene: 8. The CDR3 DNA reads TGTGCCACCAGCCGCAGGACAGGGATTAACAATGAGCAGTTCTTC. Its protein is CATSRRTGINNEQFF. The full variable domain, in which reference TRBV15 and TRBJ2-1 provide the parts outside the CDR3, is DAMVIQNPRYQVTQFGKPVTLSCSQTLNHNVMYWYQQKSSQAPKLLFHYYDKDFNNEADTPDNFQSRRPNTSFCFLDIRSPGLGDTAMYLCATSRRTGINNEQFFGPGTRLTVL.

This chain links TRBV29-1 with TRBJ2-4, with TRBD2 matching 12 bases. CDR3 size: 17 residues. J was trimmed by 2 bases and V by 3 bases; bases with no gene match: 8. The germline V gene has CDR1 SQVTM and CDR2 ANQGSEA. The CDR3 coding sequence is TGCAGCGTTGATATTCTAGCGGGGGGGCCGTCCAAAAACATTCAGTACTTC. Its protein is CSVDILAGGPSKNIQYF.

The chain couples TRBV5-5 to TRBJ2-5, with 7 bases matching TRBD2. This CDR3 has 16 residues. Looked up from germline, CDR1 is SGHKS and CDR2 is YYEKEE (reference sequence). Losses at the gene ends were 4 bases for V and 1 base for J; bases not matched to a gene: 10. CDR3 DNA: TGTGCCAGCAGCAAGAGAACGCTAGCGGTCCAAGAGACCCAGTACTTC. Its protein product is CASSKRTLAVQETQYF.

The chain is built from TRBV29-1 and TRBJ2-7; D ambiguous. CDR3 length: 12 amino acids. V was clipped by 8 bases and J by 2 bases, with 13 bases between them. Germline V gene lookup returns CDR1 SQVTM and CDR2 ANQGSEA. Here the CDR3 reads CSINSGTYEQYF. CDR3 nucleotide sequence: TGCAGCATAAATTCAGGAACCTACGAGCAGTACTTC.

The CDR3 DNA is TGCAGCGTTGAAGGAAATCTGCGGGGGAGCTCCTACAATGAGCAGTTCTTC. This codes for CSVEGNLRGSSYNEQFF. The chain has TRBV29-1 and TRBJ2-1; TRBD2 matches 7 bases. The J segment lost 0 bases and the V segment lost 1 base, leaving 9 bases of the junction unmatched. From germline, CDR1 is SQVTM and CDR2 ANQGSEA. The CDR3 sequence is 17 residues long.

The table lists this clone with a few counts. In DNA, the CDR3 is TGTGCCTGGAGCGACCCTAGCGGGGGGCCCTACTACGAGCAGTACTTC. This translates into CAWSDPSGGPYYEQYF. This chain uses TRBV30 with TRBJ2-7; 11 bases align to TRBD2. CDR3 size: 16 residues. Germline CDR1 GTSNPN, CDR2 SVGIG (reference sequence). The J segment lost 3 bases and the V segment lost 3 bases, leaving 10 bases of the junction unmatched.

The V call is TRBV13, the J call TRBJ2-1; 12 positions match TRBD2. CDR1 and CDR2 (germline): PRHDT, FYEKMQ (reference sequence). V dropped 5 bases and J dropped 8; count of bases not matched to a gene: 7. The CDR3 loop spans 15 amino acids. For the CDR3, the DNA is TGTGCCAGCAGCGCATGGACTAGCGGGGTGGATGAGCAGTTCTTC. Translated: CASSAWTSGVDEQFF.